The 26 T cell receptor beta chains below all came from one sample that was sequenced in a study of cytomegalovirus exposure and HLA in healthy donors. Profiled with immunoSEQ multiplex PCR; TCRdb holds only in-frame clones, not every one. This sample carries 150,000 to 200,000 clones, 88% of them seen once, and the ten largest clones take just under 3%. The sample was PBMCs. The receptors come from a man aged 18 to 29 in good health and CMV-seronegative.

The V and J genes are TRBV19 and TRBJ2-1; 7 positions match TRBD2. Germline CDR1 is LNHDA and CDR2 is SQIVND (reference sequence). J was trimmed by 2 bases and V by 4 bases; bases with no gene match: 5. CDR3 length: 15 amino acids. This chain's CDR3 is CASSRLAGTYNEQFF. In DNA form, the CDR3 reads TGTGCCAGTAGTAGACTAGCCGGTACCTACAATGAGCAGTTCTTC.

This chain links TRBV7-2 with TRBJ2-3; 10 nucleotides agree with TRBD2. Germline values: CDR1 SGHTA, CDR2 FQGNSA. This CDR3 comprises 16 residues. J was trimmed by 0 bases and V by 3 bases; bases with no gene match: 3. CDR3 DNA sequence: TGTGCCAGCAGCTTGAGGACTAGCGGAAGCACAGATACGCAGTATTTT. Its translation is CASSLRTSGSTDTQYF. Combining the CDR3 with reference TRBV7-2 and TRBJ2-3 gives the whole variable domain GAGVSQSPSNKVTEKGKDVELRCDPISGHTALYWYRQSLGQGLEFLIYFQGNSAPDKSGLPSDRFSAERTGGSVSTLTIQRTQQEDSAVYLCASSLRTSGSTDTQYFGPGTRLTVL.

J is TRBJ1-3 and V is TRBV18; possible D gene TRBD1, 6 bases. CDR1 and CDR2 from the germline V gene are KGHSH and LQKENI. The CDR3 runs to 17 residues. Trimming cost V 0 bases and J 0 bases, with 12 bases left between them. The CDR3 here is CASSPPAPGVSGNTIYF. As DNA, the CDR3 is TGTGCCAGCTCACCACCGGCGCCAGGGGTCTCTGGAAACACCATATATTTT.

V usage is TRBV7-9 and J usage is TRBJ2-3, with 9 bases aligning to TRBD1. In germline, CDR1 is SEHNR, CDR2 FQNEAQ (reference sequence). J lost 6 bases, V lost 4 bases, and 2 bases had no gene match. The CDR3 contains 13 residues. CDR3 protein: CASSSDRGDTQYF. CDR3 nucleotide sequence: TGTGCCAGCAGCTCAGACAGGGGGGATACGCAGTATTTT. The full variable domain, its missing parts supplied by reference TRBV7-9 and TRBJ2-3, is DTGVSQNPRHKITKRGQNVTFRCDPISEHNRLYWYRQTLGQGPEFLTYFQNEAQLEKSRLLSDRFSAERPKGSFSTLEIQRTEQGDSAMYLCASSSDRGDTQYFGPGTRLTVL.

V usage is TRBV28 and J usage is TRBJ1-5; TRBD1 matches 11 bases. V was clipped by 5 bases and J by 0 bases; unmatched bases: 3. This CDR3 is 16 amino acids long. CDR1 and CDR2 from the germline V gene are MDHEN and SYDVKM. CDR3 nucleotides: TGTGCCAGCAGTCCAGGACAGGGGGCTAGCAATCAGCCCCAGCATTTT. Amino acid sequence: CASSPGQGASNQPQHF.

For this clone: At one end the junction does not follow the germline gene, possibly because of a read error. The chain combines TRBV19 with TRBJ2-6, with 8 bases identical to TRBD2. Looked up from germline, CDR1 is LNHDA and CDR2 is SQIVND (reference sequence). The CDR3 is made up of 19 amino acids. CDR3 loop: CASSGTRGRGLSGANVLTF. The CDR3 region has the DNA TGTGCTAGTAGCGGGACGCGAGGGCGGGGCCTCTCTGGGGCCAACGTCCTGACTTTC. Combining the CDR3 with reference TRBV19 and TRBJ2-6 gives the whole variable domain DGGITQSPKYLFRKEGQNVTLSCEQNLNHDAMYWYRQDPGQGLRLIYYSQIVNDFQKGDIAEGYSVSREKKESFPLTVTSAQKNPTAFYLCASSGTRGRGLSGANVLTFGAGSRLTVL.

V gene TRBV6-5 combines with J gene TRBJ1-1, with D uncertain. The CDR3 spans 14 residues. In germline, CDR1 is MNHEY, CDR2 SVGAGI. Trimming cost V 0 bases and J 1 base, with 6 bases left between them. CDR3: CASSYSPGNTEAFF. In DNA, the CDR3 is TGTGCCAGCAGTTACTCCCCAGGGAACACTGAAGCTTTCTTT.

The CDR3 here is CASSRDSENQPQHF. The CDR3 coding sequence is TGCGCCAGCAGTCGGGACAGCGAAAATCAGCCCCAGCATTTT. The genes are TRBV23-1 and TRBJ1-5, with 7 positions matching TRBD1. TRBV23-1 is an ORF; its function is uncertain. Trimming removed 4 bases from V and 4 bases from J; junction bases left unmatched: 4. The CDR3 runs to 14 residues.

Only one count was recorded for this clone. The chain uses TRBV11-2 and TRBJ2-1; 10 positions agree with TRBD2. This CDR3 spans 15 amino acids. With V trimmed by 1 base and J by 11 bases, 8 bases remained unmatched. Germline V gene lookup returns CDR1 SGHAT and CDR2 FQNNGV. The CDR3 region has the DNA TGTGCCAGCAGCTTAGGGCTAGCGGGAGAATCAAAGCAGTTCTTC. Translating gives CASSLGLAGESKQFF.

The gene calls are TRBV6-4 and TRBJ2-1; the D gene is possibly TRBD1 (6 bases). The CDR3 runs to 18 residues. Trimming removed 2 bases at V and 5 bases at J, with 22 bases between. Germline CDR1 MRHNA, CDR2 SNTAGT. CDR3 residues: CASSDGPDRPKINNEQFF. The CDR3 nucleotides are TGTGCCAGCAGTGACGGCCCGGACAGACCCAAAATAAACAATGAGCAGTTCTTC.

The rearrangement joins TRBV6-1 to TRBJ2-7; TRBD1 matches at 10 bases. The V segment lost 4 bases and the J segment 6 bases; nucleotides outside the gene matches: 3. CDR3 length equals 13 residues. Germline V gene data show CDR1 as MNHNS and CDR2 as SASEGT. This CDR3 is CASSAGTGVEQYV. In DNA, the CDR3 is TGTGCCAGCAGTGCCGGGACAGGGGTCGAGCAGTACGTC.

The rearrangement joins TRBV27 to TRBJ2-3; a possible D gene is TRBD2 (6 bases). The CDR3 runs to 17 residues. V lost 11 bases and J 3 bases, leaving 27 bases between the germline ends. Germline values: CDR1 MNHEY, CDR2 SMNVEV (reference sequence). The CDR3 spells CAVLSPTRQGGTDTQYF. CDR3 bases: TGTGCCGTTCTGTCCCCCACCCGGCAGGGAGGAACAGATACGCAGTATTTT.

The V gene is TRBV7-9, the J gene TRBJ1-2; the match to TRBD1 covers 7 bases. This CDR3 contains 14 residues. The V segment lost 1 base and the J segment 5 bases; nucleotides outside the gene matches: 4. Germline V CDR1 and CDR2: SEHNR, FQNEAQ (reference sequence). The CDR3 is CASSLGGTEYGYTF. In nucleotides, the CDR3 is TGTGCCAGCAGCTTAGGCGGGACAGAATATGGCTACACCTTC.

CDR3 nucleotides: TGTGCCAGCAGTCCCAGGGGGCGGATTAACTACGAGCAGTACGTC. Its translation: CASSPRGRINYEQYV. The chain combines TRBV28 with TRBJ2-7, with 8 bases identical to TRBD1. The CDR3 length is 15 residues. Unmatched junction bases numbered 9, after V lost 5 bases and J lost 3 bases. Germline loops: CDR1 MDHEN, CDR2 SYDVKM.

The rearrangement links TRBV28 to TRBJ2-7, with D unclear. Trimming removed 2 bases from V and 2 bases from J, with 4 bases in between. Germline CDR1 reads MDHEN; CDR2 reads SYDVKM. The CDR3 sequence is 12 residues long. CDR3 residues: CASSLPTYEQYF. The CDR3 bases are TGTGCCAGCAGTTTACCAACCTACGAGCAGTACTTC. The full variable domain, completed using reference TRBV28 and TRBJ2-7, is DVKVTQSSRYLVKRTGEKVFLECVQDMDHENMFWYRQDPGLGLRLIYFSYDVKMKEKGDIPEGYSVSREKKERFSLILESASTNQTSMYLCASSLPTYEQYFGPGTRLTVT.

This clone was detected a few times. CDR3 DNA: TGCGCCAGCAGTGAAAGTCGTCTGGAGGGCTACACCTTC. Translating it yields CASSESRLEGYTF. The rearrangement joins TRBV10-1 to TRBJ1-2, with D hard to call. The CDR3 totals 13 residues. Germline loops: CDR1 WNHNN, CDR2 SYGVQD (reference sequence). V was pared by 3 bases and J by 8 bases, with 13 bases between.

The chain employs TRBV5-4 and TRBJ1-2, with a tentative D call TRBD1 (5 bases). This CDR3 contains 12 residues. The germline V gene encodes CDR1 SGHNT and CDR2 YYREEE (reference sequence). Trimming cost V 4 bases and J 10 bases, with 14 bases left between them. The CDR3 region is CASSRDRQYYTF. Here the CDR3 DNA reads TGTGCCAGCAGCAGGGATCGACAGTACTACACCTTC.

CDR3 DNA sequence: TGCGCCAGCAGCGGGACAGGGGGCACCGGGGAGCTGTTTTTT. Its translation is CASSGTGGTGELFF. The rearrangement joins TRBV10-1 to TRBJ2-2, with TRBD1 matching over 11 bases. This CDR3 spans 14 amino acids. Germline CDR1 reads WNHNN; CDR2 reads SYGVQD (reference sequence). V lost 6 bases to trimming and J lost 4 bases; unmatched junction nucleotides: 1.

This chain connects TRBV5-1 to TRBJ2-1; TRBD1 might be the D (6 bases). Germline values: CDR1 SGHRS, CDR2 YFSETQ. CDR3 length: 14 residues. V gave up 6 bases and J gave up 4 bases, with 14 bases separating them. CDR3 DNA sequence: TGCGCCAGCAAGCAGGGGTTCGGGTACAATGAGCAGTTCTTC. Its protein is CASKQGFGYNEQFF. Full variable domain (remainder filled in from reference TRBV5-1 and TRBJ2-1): KAGVTQTPRYLIKTRGQQVTLSCSPISGHRSVSWYQQTPGQGLQFLFEYFSETQRNKGNFPGRFSGRQFSNSRSEMNVSTLELGDSALYLCASKQGFGYNEQFFGPGTRLTVL.

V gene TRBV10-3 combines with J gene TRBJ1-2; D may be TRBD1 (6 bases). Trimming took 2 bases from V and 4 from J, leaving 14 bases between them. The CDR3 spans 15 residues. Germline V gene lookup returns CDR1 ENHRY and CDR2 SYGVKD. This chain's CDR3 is CAISEADRWSYGYTF. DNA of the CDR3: TGTGCCATCAGTGAGGCAGACAGGTGGAGCTATGGCTACACCTTC.

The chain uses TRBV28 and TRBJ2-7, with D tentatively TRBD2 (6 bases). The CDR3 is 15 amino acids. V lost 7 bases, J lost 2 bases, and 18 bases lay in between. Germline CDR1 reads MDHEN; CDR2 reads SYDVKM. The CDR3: CASTLAGTSAYEQYF. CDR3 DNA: TGTGCCAGCACCTTGGCTGGGACTTCAGCCTACGAGCAGTACTTC.

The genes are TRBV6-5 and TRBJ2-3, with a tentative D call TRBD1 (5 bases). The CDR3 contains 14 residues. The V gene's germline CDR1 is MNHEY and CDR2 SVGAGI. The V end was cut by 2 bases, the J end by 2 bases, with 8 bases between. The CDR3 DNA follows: TGTGCCAGCAGTTACGAGACAGACACAGATACGCAGTATTTT. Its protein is CASSYETDTDTQYF.

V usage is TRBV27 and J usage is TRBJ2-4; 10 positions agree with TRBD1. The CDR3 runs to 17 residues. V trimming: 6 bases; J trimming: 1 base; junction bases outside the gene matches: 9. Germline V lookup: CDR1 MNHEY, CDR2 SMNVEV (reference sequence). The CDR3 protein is CASRGQGGQVAKNIQYF. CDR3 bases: TGTGCCAGCAGAGGACAGGGGGGGCAGGTGGCCAAAAACATTCAGTACTTC.

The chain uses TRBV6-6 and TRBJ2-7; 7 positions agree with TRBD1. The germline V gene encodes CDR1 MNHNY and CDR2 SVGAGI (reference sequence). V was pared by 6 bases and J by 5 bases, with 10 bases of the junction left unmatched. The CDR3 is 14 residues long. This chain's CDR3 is CASRGTDLGDEQYV. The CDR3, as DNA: TGTGCCAGCAGGGGGACAGACCTTGGGGACGAGCAGTACGTC.

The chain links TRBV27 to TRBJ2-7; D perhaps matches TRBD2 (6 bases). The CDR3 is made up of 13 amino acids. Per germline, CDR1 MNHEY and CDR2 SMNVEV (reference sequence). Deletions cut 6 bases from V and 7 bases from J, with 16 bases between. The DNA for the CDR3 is TGTGCCAGCAGGGGGGGAGGCCCCCTGGAGCAGTACTTC. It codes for CASRGGGPLEQYF.

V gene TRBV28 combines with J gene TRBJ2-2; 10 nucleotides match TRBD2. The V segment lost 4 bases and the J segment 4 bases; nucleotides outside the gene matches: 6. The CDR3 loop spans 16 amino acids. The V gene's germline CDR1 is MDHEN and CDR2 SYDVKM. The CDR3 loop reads CASSSRVAGGTGELFF. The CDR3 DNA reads TGTGCCAGCAGTTCTCGGGTAGCGGGAGGCACCGGGGAGCTGTTTTTT.